This T cell receptor (beta chain) was captured by sequencing in a study of T cells after yellow fever vaccination (dated by TCRdb to about 2019). About the investigation overall: The SMART-Seq v4 Ultra Low Input RNA kit was used to prepare libraries from fractions with low cell numbers. Bulk TCR alpha and beta repertoires were sequenced longitudinally to track T-cell clones before and after primary and booster YFV17D yellow fever vaccination. Bulk PBMC replicates and cell subsets were isolated from blood drawn at multiple timepoints before and after both primary and secondary immunization. Two healthy male donors, one aged 18 to 30 and one aged 30 to 40 years, were included in the cohort. Summary of the overall study and its limitations: A small share of clonotypes was detected in both CD4 and CD8 compartments, with the overlap likely arising from convergent recombination. Most clones expanded after primary vaccination were re-detected after the booster (96% of CD4 and around 88% of CD8), suggesting broad memory maintenance. Because the study included only a couple of donors, the extent to which the findings can be generalized is limited. Because abundant contaminating clonotypes from the bulk population could be contained in FACS-sorted repertoires, computational filtering was required. The secondary T-cell response was weaker than the primary response but faster, peaking on day 5 instead of day 15.

CDR1 LNHNV and CDR2 YYDKDF were looked up in the germline V gene (reference sequence). V lost 6 bases and J lost 0 bases; the stretch between them is 13 bases long. Including the terminal cysteine and phenylalanine, the CDR3 comprises 15 residues. Only the CDR3 portion is preserved as DNA: 45 bases, with reading frame beginning at the first base. TCR cDNA was synthesized by 5'RACE template switching, which introduced a universal primer site and unique molecular identifiers. Priming for cDNA synthesis came from both the TCR alpha and TCR beta constant segments. Library amplification used two PCR steps, and the second PCR step added sample barcodes and sequencing adapters. Sequencing of the libraries was done on either Illumina HiSeq 2500 (2x100 bp) or NovaSeq (2x150 bp). The authors' pipeline ran thus. MIGEC handled demultiplexing of reads and collapsing into UMI consensus sequences, while MiXCR performed V(D)J alignment. Using edgeR on replicate PBMC samples, clonotypes were called vaccine-responding if FDR was below 0.01 and the log2 fold change was above 5 up to day 15. Bulk clonotypes were assigned CD4 or CD8 identity according to which sequenced CD4 or CD8 repertoire held them at higher abundance. The public reads were run again by TCRdb, first through fastp at Q25 and then through MiXCR, and only productive beta chains were kept. Each entry is one CDR3 protein sequence, shown with its most common DNA and genes. Clone size and V and J calls follow TCRdb, not the original study. This sample has approximately 250,000 distinct CDR3 sequences in its table, and approximately 6.7% of those were observed once. The biggest ten clones account for 0.85% to 1.2% of the sample.

Ten or more counts support this clonotype. What antigen it recognizes has not been identified. The record has no base qualities; no much larger clone is one base away. Reading the label with the study, this specimen's treatment or condition is: live attenuated yellow fever vaccine strain. A standard Ficoll-Paque protocol was used to isolate PBMCs from peripheral blood. Dynabeads CD4 and CD8 positive selection kits were used to isolate CD4 and CD8 T-cell fractions. TriZol was used to extract RNA from bulk PBMCs, CD4 and CD8 fractions, and dextramer-positive and dextramer-negative fractions. The TCR originated in a man younger than 45 who received the YFV17D yellow fever vaccine. This material consisted of CD4+ T cells sorted from PBMCs, taken on the day of the yellow fever booster vaccination. The V and J genes are TRBV15 and TRBJ2-3, and perhaps TRBD2 as D gene, on 5 matching bases. The CDR3 here reads CATRLSGTSTDTQYF. The DNA is TGTGCCACCAGACTAAGCGGAACTAGCACAGATACGCAGTATTTT.